Listed below are T cell receptor beta chains from one sample, sequenced in a study of identical twins' blood T cells. MiXCR, run by TCRdb on the 5' RACE reads, gives a single entry per CDR3 protein. The sample lists fewer than 450,000 distinct CDR3 sequences; roughly 27% were seen once. Source material: PBMCs. The receptors shown here come from a woman aged 18 to 55 in good health. Each CDR3 is given with its conserved first and last residue. The D gene is left open where the match is weak. Size tells how often a clone was seen (once, few, many) or the class of an expanded clone, and some rows leave it out.

>once|.|TRBV19|TRBJ2-2
CASKRRPNTGELFF
TGTGCCAGTAAGCGCAGGCCGAACACCGGGGAGCTGTTTTTT
>.|.|TRBV18|TRBJ1-1
CASSPVGVRDTEAFF
TGTGCCAGCTCACCTGTTGGAGTCCGGGACACTGAAGCTTTCTTT
>.|.|TRBV11-3|TRBJ1-1
CASSPGFGNTEAFF
TGTGCCAGCAGCCCAGGGTTCGGGAACACTGAAGCTTTCTTT
>few|.|TRBV20-1|TRBJ2-3
CSASSAASHSTDTQYF
TGCAGTGCTAGTTCCGCAGCCTCACATAGCACAGATACGCAGTATTTT
>few|.|TRBV5-6|TRBJ2-7
CASSFWRNEQYF
TGTGCCAGCAGCTTCTGGAGGAACGAGCAGTACTTC
>many|.|TRBV6-2/TRBV6-3|TRBJ1-4
CASSRTAVNEKLFF
TGTGCCAGCAGCCGGACAGCGGTTAATGAAAAACTGTTTTTT
>.|.|TRBV18|TRBJ1-1
CASSPPERVTEAFF
TGTGCCAGCTCACCACCGGAGAGGGTCACTGAAGCTTTCTTT
>.|.|TRBV3-1|TRBJ1-2
CASSQGEGGSGYTF
TGTGCCAGCAGCCAAGGGGAGGGGGGATCTGGCTACACCTTC
>.|.|TRBV20-1|TRBJ2-1
CSARDTVSSYNEQFF
TGCAGTGCTAGAGATACGGTGAGCTCCTACAATGAGCAGTTCTTC
>.|.|TRBV7-9|TRBJ1-1
CASSLSGTPEAFF
TGTGCCAGCAGCTTATCCGGGACGCCGGAAGCTTTCTTT
>.|TRBD1|TRBV12-5|TRBJ1-1
CASGQEATGVNTEAFF
TGTGCTAGTGGGCAAGAAGCGACAGGGGTGAACACTGAAGCTTTCTTT
>.|.|TRBV14|TRBJ2-1
CASSQDGGFSEQFF
TGTGCCAGCAGCCAAGACGGTGGTTTCAGTGAGCAGTTCTTC
>few|.|TRBV29-1|TRBJ2-3
CSVTRADEADTQYF
TGCAGCGTTACCCGGGCCGATGAGGCAGATACGCAGTATTTT
>.|.|TRBV6-2/TRBV6-3|TRBJ2-7
CASRLLVANYEQYF
TGTGCCAGCAGGCTACTAGTGGCTAACTACGAGCAGTACTTC
>once|TRBD1|TRBV2|TRBJ1-2
CANRQGSYGYTF
TGTGCCAACCGACAGGGCAGCTATGGCTACACCTTC
>.|.|TRBV2|TRBJ1-1
CASIGILSEAFF
TGTGCCAGCATCGGGATTCTTTCTGAAGCTTTCTTT
>few|.|TRBV5-1|TRBJ1-1
CASSLGLVGPTEAFF
TGCGCCAGCAGCTTGGGCTTGGTAGGCCCCACTGAAGCTTTCTTT
>.|.|TRBV20-1|TRBJ2-7
CSARPGRRGVSYEQYF
TGCAGTGCTAGGCCGGGGCGGAGAGGTGTCTCCTATGAGCAGTACTTC
>.|TRBD2|TRBV2|TRBJ2-3
CASRSSGPFTDTQYF
TGTGCCAGCAGATCTAGCGGGCCCTTCACAGATACGCAGTATTTT
>few|.|TRBV7-8|TRBJ2-2
CASSAGSTGELFF
TGTGCCAGCAGCGCCGGTAGCACCGGGGAGCTGTTTTTT
>.|.|TRBV20-1|TRBJ1-2
CSAWDNSNYGYTF
TGCAGTGCTTGGGACAACTCAAACTATGGCTACACCTTC